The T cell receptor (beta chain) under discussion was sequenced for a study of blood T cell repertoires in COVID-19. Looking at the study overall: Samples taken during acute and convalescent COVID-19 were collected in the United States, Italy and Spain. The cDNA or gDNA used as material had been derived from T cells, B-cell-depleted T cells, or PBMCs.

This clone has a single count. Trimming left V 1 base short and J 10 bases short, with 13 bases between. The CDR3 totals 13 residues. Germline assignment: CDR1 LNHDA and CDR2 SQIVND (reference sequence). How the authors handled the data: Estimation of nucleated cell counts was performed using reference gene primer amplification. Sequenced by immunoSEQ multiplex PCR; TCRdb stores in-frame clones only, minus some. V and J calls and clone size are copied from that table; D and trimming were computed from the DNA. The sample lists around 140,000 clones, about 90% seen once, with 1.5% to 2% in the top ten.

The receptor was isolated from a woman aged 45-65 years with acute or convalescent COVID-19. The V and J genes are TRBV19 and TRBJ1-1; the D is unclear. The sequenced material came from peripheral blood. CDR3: CASSIGGLSRAFF. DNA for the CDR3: TGTGCCAGTAGTATAGGAGGCCTCTCCCGAGCTTTCTTT.